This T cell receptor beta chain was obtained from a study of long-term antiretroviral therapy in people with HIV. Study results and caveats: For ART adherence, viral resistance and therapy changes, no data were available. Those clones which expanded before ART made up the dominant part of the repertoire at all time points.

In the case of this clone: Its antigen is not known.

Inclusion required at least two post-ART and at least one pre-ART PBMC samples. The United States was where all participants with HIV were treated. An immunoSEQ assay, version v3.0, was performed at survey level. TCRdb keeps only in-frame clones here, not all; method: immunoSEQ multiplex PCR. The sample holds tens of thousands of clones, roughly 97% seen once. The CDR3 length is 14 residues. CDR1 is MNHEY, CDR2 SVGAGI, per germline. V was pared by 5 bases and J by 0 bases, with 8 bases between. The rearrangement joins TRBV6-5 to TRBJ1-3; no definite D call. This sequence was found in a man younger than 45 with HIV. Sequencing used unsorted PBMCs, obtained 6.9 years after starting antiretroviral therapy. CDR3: CASSPVLSGNTIYF. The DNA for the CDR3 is TGTGCCAGCAGTCCGGTTCTCTCTGGAAACACCATATATTTT.